A single T cell receptor (beta chain) is shown here with its context. Its antigen remains unidentified. The germline CDR1 and CDR2 sequences are WSHSY and SAAADI. V lost 7 bases and J lost 6, with 10 bases in between. This CDR3 has 12 residues. The assay was immunoSEQ multiplex PCR, and TCRdb's table has in-frame clones only and misses some. Of around 640,000 clones in the sample, roughly 96% were seen once. The data originate from a study of shared clonotypes between healthy human individuals. As for the study in general: Per donor, three plates held CD4 naive cells, three held CD4 memory, two held CD8 naive and one held CD8 memory. Study-wide points: Of the naive CD4 clonotypes, roughly 5% were shared across several donors. Depth was large, yet rarefaction showed that sorted-subset sequencing was incomplete. Read depth was anticipated to influence clonotype sharing among donors.

Naive CD8 cells, CD45RO-negative and positively selected for CCR7, excluded terminally differentiated effector memory CD45RA+ cells. The rearrangement links TRBV10-2 to TRBJ2-1; D is uncertain. Sequencing was performed on naive CD8+ T cells sorted from blood. The clonotype was recovered from a woman under 40 in good health. The CDR3 region is CASNAAANEQFF. For the CDR3, the DNA is TGCGCCAGCAACGCCGCGGCCAATGAGCAGTTCTTC.